This TCR beta chain was sequenced in a study of blood T cells in healthy people across ages. Then a second PCR, running roughly 7 to 11 cycles, was carried out with a sample-barcoded 5' primer and a J-beta primer mix. A tag from a template-switch adaptor with 12 random nucleotides marked each cDNA molecule. TCRdb fed the 5' RACE reads into MiXCR, producing one record per CDR3 protein. The table includes 550,000 to 750,000 distinct CDR3 sequences, over 20% detected once. The V and J ends lost 3 bases and 8 bases respectively, with 11 bases between them. The CDR3 length is 12 residues. Germline V lookup: CDR1 DFQATT, CDR2 SNEGSKA (reference sequence). On this clonotype itself: The antigen is undetermined.

Overall study results and limits: PBMCs were not sorted, which prevented a conclusive comparison of naive versus antigen-experienced cells. Per million T cells, TCR beta diversity dropped roughly linearly as age increased.

The sequenced material came from blood. This TCR was recovered from a man in his 70s in good health. The V call is TRBV20-1, the J call TRBJ1-3, with a tentative D call TRBD1 (5 bases). In nucleotides, the CDR3 is TGCAGTGCTAGTTCGAGGGGAGACACCATATATTTT. Encoded protein: CSASSRGDTIYF.